The 22 T cell receptor beta chains given below trace back to one sample, sequenced in a study of T-cell reconstitution after alpha-beta-depleted transplantation in children. As it was prepared, the TCRbeta library received unique molecular identifiers. TCRdb reprocessed the PCR reads with MiXCR, giving one entry per CDR3 protein. Of roughly 200,000 distinct CDR3 sequences in the sample, about 6.4% were seen once. The source material was PBMCs from the stem cell graft donor, sampled from the stem cell graft. These receptors all come from a human donor who donated a stem cell graft to a child with Wiskott-Aldrich syndrome.

This clonotype was detected many times. This chain uses TRBV7-2 with TRBJ1-2; D gene uncertain. The CDR3 loop spans 14 amino acids. The germline CDR1 and CDR2 sequences are SGHTA and FQGNSA. V shed 2 bases and J shed 0 bases, with 7 bases lying between them. CDR3 sequence (DNA): TGTGCCAGCAGCTTACGGCCCCCTAACTATGGCTACACCTTC. Its protein is CASSLRPPNYGYTF.

V gene TRBV7-2 combines with J gene TRBJ2-5, with TRBD2 identical over 9 bases. The CDR3 is 15 amino acids. Germline CDR1 reads SGHTA; CDR2 reads FQGNSA. Trimming at V came to 0 bases and at J to 4 bases, leaving 3 bases not matched to a gene. The CDR3: CASSLAGTSRETQYF. The CDR3 nucleotides are TGTGCCAGCAGCTTAGCAGGGACTAGCAGAGAGACCCAGTACTTC.

This clonotype was recorded many times. V gene TRBV12-3 or TRBV12-4 combines with J gene TRBJ1-5; D might be TRBD1 (6 bases). V lost 6 bases, J lost 11 bases, and 23 bases lay in between. The CDR3 contains 15 residues. As DNA, the CDR3 is TGTGCCAGCAGGACCCGGGACAAGGGCCTTACGACCCAGCATTTT. It yields the protein CASRTRDKGLTTQHF.

V is TRBV5-4 and J is TRBJ2-3; 10 bases align to TRBD2. Trimming removed 3 bases from V and 3 bases from J; junction bases left unmatched: 13. From germline, CDR1 is SGHNT and CDR2 YYREEE (reference sequence). CDR3 size: 18 residues. The CDR3 coding sequence is TGTGCCAGCAGCTCCGGGACTAGCGAGGGTGGGGTGACAGATACGCAGTATTTT. Its protein product is CASSSGTSEGGVTDTQYF.

This clonotype was seen at least ten times. This sequence joins TRBV20-1 and TRBJ1-1; 9 positions match TRBD1. Trimming cost V 2 bases and J 12 bases; bases outside gene matches: 13. This CDR3 region has 14 residues. The V gene's germline CDR1 is DFQATT and CDR2 SNEGSKA (reference sequence). The CDR3 loop reads CSARPYTRDRASFF. The CDR3 DNA sequence: TGCAGTGCTAGACCCTATACCCGGGACAGGGCGTCTTTCTTT.

The table lists this clonotype with a few counts. CDR3 sequence: CASSLRSGTGSTGELFF. The CDR3 region has the DNA TGTGCCAGCAGCTTAAGATCCGGGACAGGGAGCACCGGGGAGCTGTTTTTT. The genes are TRBV7-6 and TRBJ2-2, with TRBD1 matching over 9 bases. The CDR3 runs 17 residues. With V trimmed by 2 bases and J by 4 bases, 8 bases remained unmatched. The germline gives CDR1 SGHVS, CDR2 FNYEAQ. Drawing the rest from reference TRBV7-6 and TRBJ2-2, the complete variable domain is GAGVSQSPRYKVTKRGQDVALRCDPISGHVSLYWYRQALGQGPEFLTYFNYEAQQDKSGLPNDRFSAERPEGSISTLTIQRTEQRDSAMYRCASSLRSGTGSTGELFFGEGSRLTVL.

This clonotype has only a few counts. The chain links TRBV2 to TRBJ1-2; possibly TRBD1 for D (6 bases). The CDR3 loop spans 15 amino acids. From germline, CDR1 is SNHLY and CDR2 FYNNEI. Trimming stripped 2 bases from V and 2 bases from J, with 12 bases between. CDR3 loop: CASSERGQLNYGYTF. In DNA form, the CDR3 reads TGTGCCAGCAGTGAACGAGGACAGTTGAACTATGGCTACACCTTC.

This clonotype was picked up many times. This chain links TRBV7-2 with TRBJ1-5; TRBD1 might be the D (5 bases). Per germline, CDR1 SGHTA and CDR2 FQGNSA. With 4 bases removed from V and 6 bases from J, the gap between germline ends came to 16 bases. CDR3 length: 15 amino acids. This CDR3 is CASSSRAGRGQPQHF. DNA for the CDR3: TGTGCCAGCAGCTCCCGGGCAGGGAGAGGTCAGCCCCAGCATTTT.

In this sample, this clonotype turned up many times. The chain couples TRBV12-3 or TRBV12-4 to TRBJ1-2; 7 bases align to TRBD1. The length of the CDR3 is 12 residues. The J segment lost 8 bases and the V segment lost 1 base, leaving 1 base of the junction unmatched. The CDR3 protein is CASSLGGGGYTF. CDR3 nucleotides: TGTGCCAGCAGTTTAGGAGGGGGCGGCTACACCTTC.

This clonotype has a count of ten or more. This chain joins TRBV12-3 or TRBV12-4 and TRBJ2-1; 7 nucleotides agree with TRBD1. After removal of 6 bases from V and 10 bases from J, the junction contained 12 bases not matched to a gene. The CDR3 covers 14 residues. The CDR3 DNA is TGTGCCAGCAGCCCCACAAACAGGGGAAAGGAGCAGTTCTTC. Translation: CASSPTNRGKEQFF.

V gene TRBV7-9 combines with J gene TRBJ2-2, with D possibly matching TRBD1 (6 bases). The CDR3 has 14 amino acids. Germline CDR1 reads SEHNR; CDR2 reads FQNEAQ (reference sequence). Trimming removed 5 bases from V and 4 bases from J, with 11 bases in between. CDR3 residues: CASSLDRSTGELFF. The CDR3 DNA follows: TGTGCCAGCAGCCTAGACAGGAGCACCGGGGAGCTGTTTTTT.

This rearrangement joins TRBV30 to TRBJ2-3; no clear D. V was pared by 0 bases and J by 4 bases, with 8 bases between. CDR1 is GTSNPN and CDR2 is SVGIG in the germline V gene (reference sequence). The CDR3 has 13 amino acids. CDR3 amino acids: CAWSVKRSDTQYF. The CDR3 DNA follows: TGTGCCTGGAGTGTAAAGCGTTCAGATACGCAGTATTTT.

This clonotype was recorded many times. The rearrangement joins TRBV18 to TRBJ2-3; 10 bases agree with TRBD2. Per germline, CDR1 KGHSH and CDR2 LQKENI. This CDR3 is 13 amino acids long. Trimming took 6 bases from V and 6 from J; bases not matched to a gene: 3. The DNA for the CDR3 is TGTGCCAGCTCGGTGGGACTAGCGGATACGCAGTATTTT. Protein product: CASSVGLADTQYF. The full variable domain, its missing parts supplied by reference TRBV18 and TRBJ2-3, is NAGVMQNPRHLVRRRGQEARLRCSPMKGHSHVYWYRQLPEEGLKFMVYLQKENIIDESGMPKERFSAEFPKEGPSILRIQQVVRGDSAAYFCASSVGLADTQYFGPGTRLTVL.

This clonotype was seen ten or more times. V is TRBV5-1 and J is TRBJ2-7, with 13 positions matching TRBD2. The CDR3 spans 16 residues. V lost 4 bases and J lost 4; bases outside the gene matches: 8. CDR1 is SGHRS and CDR2 is YFSETQ in the germline V gene. The CDR3 region is CASSPAGTSGTYEQYF. DNA for the CDR3: TGCGCCAGCAGCCCGGCGGGGACTAGCGGGACTTACGAGCAGTACTTC.

This clonotype was detected ten times or more. This chain connects TRBV29-1 to TRBJ2-7, with TRBD2 identical over 8 bases. V lost 3 bases to trimming and J lost 0 bases; unmatched junction nucleotides: 4. This CDR3 has 14 amino acids. CDR1 and CDR2 (germline): SQVTM, ANQGSEA. The DNA of the CDR3 is TGCAGCGTTGATCGGGGGGGGGGCTCCTACGAGCAGTACTTC. Translated: CSVDRGGGSYEQYF.

The table lists this clonotype with a count of one. One base away lies a much larger clone, so this may be a sequencing read error. This rearrangement joins TRBV20-1 to TRBJ1-1; a possible D gene is TRBD1 (5 bases). There are 13 residues in the CDR3. Per the germline V gene, CDR1 is DFQATT and CDR2 is SNEGSKA (reference sequence). Here the CDR3 DNA reads TGCTGTGCTAGCCGGGACCAGAACACTGAAGCTTTCTTT. This sequence encodes CCASRDQNTEAFF.

The table lists this clonotype with many counts. The chain uses TRBV7-2 and TRBJ1-3; D ambiguous. This CDR3 is built from 16 residues. Germline CDR1 reads SGHTA; CDR2 reads FQGNSA. With 4 bases removed from V and 1 base from J, the gap between germline ends came to 14 bases. The CDR3 loop is CASSSEATVSGNTIYF. DNA for the CDR3: TGTGCCAGCAGCTCCGAGGCCACGGTATCTGGAAACACCATATATTTT.

This clonotype was counted ten times or more. V usage is TRBV18 and J usage is TRBJ2-1; 8 bases are a match to TRBD1. CDR1 is KGHSH and CDR2 is LQKENI in the germline V gene. The CDR3 consists of 15 residues. Losses at the gene ends were 1 base for V and 3 bases for J; bases not matched to a gene: 2. CDR3 protein: CASSPRDRSYNEQFF. CDR3 sequence (DNA): TGTGCCAGCTCACCACGGGACAGGAGCTACAATGAGCAGTTCTTC. The variable domain in full, with the rest retrieved from reference TRBV18 and TRBJ2-1, is NAGVMQNPRHLVRRRGQEARLRCSPMKGHSHVYWYRQLPEEGLKFMVYLQKENIIDESGMPKERFSAEFPKEGPSILRIQQVVRGDSAAYFCASSPRDRSYNEQFFGPGTRLTVL.

This clonotype was counted at least ten times. The chain uses TRBV28 and TRBJ2-1, with D perhaps TRBD1 (6 bases). CDR3 length: 15 amino acids. Germline-derived CDR1 and CDR2 are MDHEN and SYDVKM. V lost 6 bases to trimming and J lost 3 bases, with 15 bases between them. CDR3 DNA: TGTGCCAGCAGCCCCCCCCTGACAGGCTACAATGAGCAGTTCTTC. Amino acids: CASSPPLTGYNEQFF.

This clonotype was seen repeatedly, ten times or more. The rearrangement joins TRBV7-6 to TRBJ2-1; 8 bases fit TRBD1. The V segment lost 5 bases and the J segment 8 bases; nucleotides outside the gene matches: 11. The CDR3 sequence is 15 residues long. CDR1 is SGHVS and CDR2 is FNYEAQ in the germline V gene. CDR3 sequence reads: CASSIGQGQFHEQFF. In DNA form, the CDR3 reads TGTGCCAGCAGCATAGGACAGGGCCAATTCCATGAGCAGTTCTTC.

This clonotype was observed a few times. This chain connects TRBV19 to TRBJ1-1, with no clear D. V was clipped by 4 bases and J by 7 bases, with 13 bases between them. The CDR3 length is 13 residues. CDR1 LNHDA and CDR2 SQIVND come from the germline V gene (reference sequence). CDR3 sequence reads: CASSTQLFLEAFF. The CDR3 bases are TGTGCCAGTAGTACCCAACTGTTTCTTGAAGCTTTCTTT.

In this sample, this clonotype turned up many times. The J gene is TRBJ2-1, the V gene TRBV29-1; 10 positions match TRBD1. The V segment lost 8 bases and the J segment 8 bases; nucleotides outside the gene matches: 9. The CDR3 is 13 amino acids. The germline CDR1 and CDR2 sequences are SQVTM and ANQGSEA. CDR3 bases: TGCAGCTTCAGACAGGGGGCAGCCGATGAGCAGTTCTTC. Its protein product is CSFRQGAADEQFF.